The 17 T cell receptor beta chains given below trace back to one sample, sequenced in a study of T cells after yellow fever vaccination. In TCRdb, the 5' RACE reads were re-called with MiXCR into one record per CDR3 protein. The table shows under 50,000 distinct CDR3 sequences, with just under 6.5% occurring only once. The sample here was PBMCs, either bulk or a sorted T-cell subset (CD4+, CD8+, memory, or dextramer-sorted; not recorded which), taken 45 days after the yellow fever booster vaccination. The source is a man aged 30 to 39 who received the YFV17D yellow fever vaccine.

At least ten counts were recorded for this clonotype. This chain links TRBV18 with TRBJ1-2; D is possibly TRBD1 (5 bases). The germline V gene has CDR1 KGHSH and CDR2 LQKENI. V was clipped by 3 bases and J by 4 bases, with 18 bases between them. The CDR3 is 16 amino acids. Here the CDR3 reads CASSPPGAGSVYGYTF. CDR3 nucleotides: TGTGCCAGCTCACCTCCCGGTGCAGGGAGCGTCTATGGCTACACCTTC.

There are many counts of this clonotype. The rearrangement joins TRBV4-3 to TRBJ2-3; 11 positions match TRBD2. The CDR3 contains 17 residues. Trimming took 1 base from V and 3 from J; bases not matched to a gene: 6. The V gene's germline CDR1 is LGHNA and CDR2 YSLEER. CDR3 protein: CASSQAPLAGVTDTQYF. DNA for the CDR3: TGCGCCAGCAGCCAAGCCCCACTAGCGGGAGTTACAGATACGCAGTATTTT.

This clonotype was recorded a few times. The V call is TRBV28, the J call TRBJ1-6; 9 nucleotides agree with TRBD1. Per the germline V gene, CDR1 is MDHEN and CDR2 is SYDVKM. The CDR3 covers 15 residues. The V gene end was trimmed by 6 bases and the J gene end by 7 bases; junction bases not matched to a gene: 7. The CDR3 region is CASRPGTGRNSPLHF. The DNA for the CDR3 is TGTGCCAGCAGACCCGGGACAGGGCGAAATTCACCCCTCCACTTT.

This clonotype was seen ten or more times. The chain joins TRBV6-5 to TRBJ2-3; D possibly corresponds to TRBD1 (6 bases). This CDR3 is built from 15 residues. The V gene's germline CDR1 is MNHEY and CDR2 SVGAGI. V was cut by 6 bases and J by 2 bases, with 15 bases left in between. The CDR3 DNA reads TGTGCCAGCAGGGGGGCAGGTCTTATCACAGATACGCAGTATTTT. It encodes CASRGAGLITDTQYF.

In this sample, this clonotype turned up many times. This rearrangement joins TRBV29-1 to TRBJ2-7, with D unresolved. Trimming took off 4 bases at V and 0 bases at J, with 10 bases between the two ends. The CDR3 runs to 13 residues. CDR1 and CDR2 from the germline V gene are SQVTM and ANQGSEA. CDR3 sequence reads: CSVVQQSSYEQYF. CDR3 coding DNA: TGCAGCGTTGTCCAACAGAGCTCCTACGAGCAGTACTTC.

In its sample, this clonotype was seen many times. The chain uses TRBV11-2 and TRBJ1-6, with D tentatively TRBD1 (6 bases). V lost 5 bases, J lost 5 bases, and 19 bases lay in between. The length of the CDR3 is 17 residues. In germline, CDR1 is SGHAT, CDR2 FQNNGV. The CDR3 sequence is CASSKSGGRGNNSPLHF. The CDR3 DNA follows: TGTGCCAGCAGCAAATCCGGGGGGCGAGGAAATAATTCACCCCTCCACTTT.

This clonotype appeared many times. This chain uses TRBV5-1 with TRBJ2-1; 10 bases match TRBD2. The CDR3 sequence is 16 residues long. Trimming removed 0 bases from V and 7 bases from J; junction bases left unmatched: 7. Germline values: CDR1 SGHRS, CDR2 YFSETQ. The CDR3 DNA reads TGCGCCAGCAGCTTGGCGCCGGGACTAGCGTCAAATGAGCAGTTCTTC. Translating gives CASSLAPGLASNEQFF.

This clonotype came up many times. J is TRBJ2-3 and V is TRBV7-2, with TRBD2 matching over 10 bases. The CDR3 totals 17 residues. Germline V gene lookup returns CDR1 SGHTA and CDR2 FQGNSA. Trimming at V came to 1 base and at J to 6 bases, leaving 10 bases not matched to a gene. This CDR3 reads CASSLEQLAGSLDTQYF. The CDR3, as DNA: TGTGCCAGCAGCTTAGAGCAACTAGCGGGATCTTTGGATACGCAGTATTTT.

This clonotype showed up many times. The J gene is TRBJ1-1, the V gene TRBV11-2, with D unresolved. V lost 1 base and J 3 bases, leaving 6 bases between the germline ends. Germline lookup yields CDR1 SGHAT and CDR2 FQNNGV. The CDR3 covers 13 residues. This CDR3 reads CASSLVFYTEAFF. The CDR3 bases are TGTGCCAGCAGCTTAGTTTTTTACACTGAAGCTTTCTTT.

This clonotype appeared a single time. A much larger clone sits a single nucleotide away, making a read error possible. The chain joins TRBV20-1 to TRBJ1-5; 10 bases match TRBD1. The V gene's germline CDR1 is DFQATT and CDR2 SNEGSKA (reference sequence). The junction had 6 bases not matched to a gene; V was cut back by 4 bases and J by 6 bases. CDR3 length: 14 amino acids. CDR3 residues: CSAIGTGVRQPQHF. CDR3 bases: TGCAGTGCTATAGGGACAGGGGTCCGTCAGCCCCAGCATTTT.

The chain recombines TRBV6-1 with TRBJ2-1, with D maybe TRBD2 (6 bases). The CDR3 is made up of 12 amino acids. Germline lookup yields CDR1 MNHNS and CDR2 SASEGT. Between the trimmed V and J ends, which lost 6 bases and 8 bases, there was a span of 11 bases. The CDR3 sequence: CASSLWEDEQFF. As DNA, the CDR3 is TGTGCCAGCAGCTTGTGGGAGGATGAGCAGTTCTTC.

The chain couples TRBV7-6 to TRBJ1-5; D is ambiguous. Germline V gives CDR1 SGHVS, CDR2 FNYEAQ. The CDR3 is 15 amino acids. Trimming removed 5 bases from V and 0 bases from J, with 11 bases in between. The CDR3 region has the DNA TGTGCCAGCAGCCCGGGAACATTTAGCAATCAGCCCCAGCATTTT. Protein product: CASSPGTFSNQPQHF.

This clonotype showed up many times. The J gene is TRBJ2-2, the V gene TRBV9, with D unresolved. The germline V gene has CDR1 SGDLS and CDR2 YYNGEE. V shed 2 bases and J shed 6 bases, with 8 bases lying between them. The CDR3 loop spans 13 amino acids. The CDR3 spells CASSVPGAGELFF. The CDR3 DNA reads TGTGCCAGCAGCGTGCCTGGGGCCGGGGAGCTGTTTTTT.

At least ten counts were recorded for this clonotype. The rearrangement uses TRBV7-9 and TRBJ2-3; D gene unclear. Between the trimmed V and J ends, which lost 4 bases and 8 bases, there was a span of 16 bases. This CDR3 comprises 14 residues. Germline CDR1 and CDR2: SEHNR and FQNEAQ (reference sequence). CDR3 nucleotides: TGTGCCAGCAGCTCGGGCACCCAGATTTCTACGCAGTATTTT. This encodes CASSSGTQISTQYF. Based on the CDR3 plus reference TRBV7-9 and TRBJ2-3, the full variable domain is DTGVSQNPRHKITKRGQNVTFRCDPISEHNRLYWYRQTLGQGPEFLTYFQNEAQLEKSRLLSDRFSAERPKGSFSTLEIQRTEQGDSAMYLCASSSGTQISTQYFGPGTRLTVL.

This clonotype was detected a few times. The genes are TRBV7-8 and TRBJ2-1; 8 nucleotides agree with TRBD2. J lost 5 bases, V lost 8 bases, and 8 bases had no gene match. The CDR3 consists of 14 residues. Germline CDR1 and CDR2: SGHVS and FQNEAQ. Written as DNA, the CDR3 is TGTGCCAGCTCCCGAGCAGCGGGAGACAATGAGCAGTTCTTC. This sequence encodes CASSRAAGDNEQFF.

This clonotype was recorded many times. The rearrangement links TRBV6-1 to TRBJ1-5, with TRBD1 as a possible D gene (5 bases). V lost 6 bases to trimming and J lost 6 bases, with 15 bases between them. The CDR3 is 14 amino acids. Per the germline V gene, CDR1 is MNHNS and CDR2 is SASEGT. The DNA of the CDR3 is TGTGCCAGCAGCCCCGCGGGGGTTGGTCAGCCCCAGCATTTT. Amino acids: CASSPAGVGQPQHF.

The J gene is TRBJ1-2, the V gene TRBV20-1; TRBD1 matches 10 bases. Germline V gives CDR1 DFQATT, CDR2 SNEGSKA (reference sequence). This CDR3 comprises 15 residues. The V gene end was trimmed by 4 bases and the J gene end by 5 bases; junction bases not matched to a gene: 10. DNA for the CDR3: TGCAGTGCTACCACCGGGACAGGGGAAGAGTATGGCTACACCTTC. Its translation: CSATTGTGEEYGYTF.